This T cell receptor (beta chain) originates from a study of cytomegalovirus exposure and HLA in healthy donors. Study summary: Genetic ancestry analysis placed under 90% of the 400 or so donors that were genotyped in the Caucasian-associated cluster.

This clone has just one count. Its antigen is undetermined. PCR employed 60 Vbeta and 13 Jbeta primers. Assay: immunoSEQ multiplex PCR; the TCRdb copy retains only in-frame clones and omits some. The data hold around 120,000 clones, with about 63% observed a single time. Whole-study findings and limits: Within the data, a cluster of highly shared sequence variants was likely a sequencing artifact. There were under 200 TCR beta chains listed as cytomegalovirus-associated. Within a later analysis, the majority of CMV-associated TCR beta chains appeared HLA-restricted.

The CDR3 is 15 amino acids. Germline assignment: CDR1 SNHLY and CDR2 FYNNEI. The V segment lost 8 bases and the J segment 1 base; nucleotides outside the gene matches: 8. This chain links TRBV2 with TRBJ2-3, with 8 positions matching TRBD2. The receptor was isolated from a man aged 25-45 years in good health and CMV-seropositive. The sample was PBMCs. For the CDR3, the DNA is TGTGCCAGCGGATTCGGGCGGGAGGGCACAGATACGCAGTATTTT. Encoded protein: CASGFGREGTDTQYF.